This T cell receptor beta chain was found in a study of blood T cell repertoires in COVID-19 (dated by TCRdb to 2018 to 2021). Notes on the research overall: Collaborator samples came from the United States, Italy and Spain and covered acute and convalescent phases of COVID-19. The prospective study material was composed of cDNA or gDNA derived from T cells, B-cell-depleted T cells, or PBMCs. Deeply sampled blood TCRbeta repertoires from subjects exposed to, actively infected with, or recovered from COVID-19 were included in the dataset. The repertoires were released in a freely available public database meant as a resource for research on the immune response to SARS-CoV-2. The samples were drawn from two sources: the first 160 participants of the ongoing ImmuneRACE study, and 1,254 subjects contributed by 6 global collaborators. A de-identified subject ID, COVID-19 status, age in years and sex were almost always included in the sample metadata. Where available, HLA class I and class II types were obtained from metadata supplied by the sample provider rather than from assay-based typing. What the work shows at the level of the full study, not this receptor alone: The amount of clinical and demographic metadata varied by source and participant and was provided uncurated.

According to the germline V gene, CDR1 reads SGHTA and CDR2 reads FQGTGA. V and J are trimmed by 1 base and 10 bases, and the gene matches miss 22 bases of the junction. Inclusive of the bounding cysteine and phenylalanine, the CDR3 is 20 residues long. Kept here is only the CDR3 DNA, which spans 60 bases and is read in frame from base 1. In Seattle, one collaborating source enrolled patients while the infection was active and tracked those patients longitudinally over the course of disease. Whole blood was collected in K2EDTA tubes by collaborating institutions according to the institutions' own protocols. For TCRbeta analysis, collaborator samples were shipped as frozen whole blood, as isolated PBMCs, or as DNA extracted from either sample type. The immunoSEQ Assay, a bias-controlled multiplex PCR, was used to amplify TCRbeta CDR3 regions from genomic DNA. The authors' analysis ran thus. The number of nucleated cells in each sample was estimated by amplification of reference gene primers within the assay. To quantify the absolute abundance of each unique TCRbeta CDR3 rearrangement, sequence reads were collapsed and filtered. For each sample, productive Simpson clonality was calculated by taking the square root of Simpson's diversity index across productive rearrangements. TCRdb took this table from immuneACCESS and kept in-frame rearrangements with V and J called. Such tables lack part of the clones; where checked against another copy, unresolved V genes explain under half of the gap, and the rest is unexplained. V and J calls and clone size are copied from that table; D and trimming were computed from the DNA. A total of 200,000 to 300,000 clones appear in this sample, roughly 86% of them only once. Roughly 5.6% of the sample lies in the top ten.

Regarding this clone: No cognate antigen has been identified for it. Per-base qualities were not stored, and no clone one base away is much larger.

The sequenced sample was peripheral blood. This receptor chain uses TRBV7-3 and TRBJ2-1; TRBD2 matches 10 bases in the middle. The TCR sequence derives from a woman aged 60-70 years with COVID-19, enrolled during active disease. For the CDR3, the sequence is CASSLKPGLAQGESQREQFF. In nucleotides, the sequence is TGTGCCAGCAGCTTAAAGCCGGGACTAGCGCAAGGGGAGTCACAAAGGGAGCAGTTCTTC.